The rows below give T cell receptor beta chains drawn from one sample of a study of blood T cell repertoires in COVID-19. Clones were sequenced by immunoSEQ multiplex PCR, and TCRdb holds only the in-frame ones, with some missing. The sample yields 130,000 to 150,000 clones, about 90% seen once. The sequencing sample was made of peripheral blood. All receptors derive from a man in his fifties who had recovered from COVID-19. Each CDR3 is given with its conserved first and last residue. D genes are given only for firm matches. Rows may omit the clone size; those that give it use once, few, many or a size class.

J	D	size	V	CDR3	DNA
TRBJ2-5	TRBD2	few	TRBV6-5	CATRSGGQETQYF	TGTGCCACCAGGTCGGGGGGACAAGAGACCCAGTACTTC
TRBJ2-2	TRBD1	NA	TRBV7-2	CASSRDRETLFF	TGTGCCAGCAGCCGGGACAGGGAAACACTGTTTTTT
TRBJ1-4	TRBD1	NA	TRBV29-1	CSVEEQGAREKLFF	TGCAGCGTTGAAGAACAGGGGGCGCGTGAAAAACTGTTTTTT
TRBJ2-7	NA	NA	TRBV6-2/TRBV6-3	CASSYGNFGSEQYF	TGTGCCAGCAGTTATGGTAATTTTGGGAGCGAGCAGTACTTC
TRBJ2-7	NA	NA	TRBV7-2	CASGPGVPRRWHEQYF	TGTGCCAGCGGTCCCGGGGTCCCGAGGAGGTGGCACGAGCAGTACTTC
TRBJ1-5	TRBD1	NA	TRBV28	CASSWGQGEQPQHF	TGTGCCAGCAGTTGGGGACAGGGGGAACAGCCCCAGCATTTT
TRBJ2-7	TRBD1	NA	TRBV4-1	CASSRGQGAYEQYF	TGCGCCAGCAGCCGGGGACAGGGGGCTTACGAGCAGTACTTC
TRBJ1-3	NA	NA	TRBV6-5	CASKMDTIGNTIYF	TGTGCCAGCAAGATGGACACGATCGGAAACACCATATATTTT
TRBJ2-1	TRBD2	NA	TRBV9	CASWGGDSGGSSYNEQFF	TGTGCCAGTTGGGGTGGGGATAGCGGGGGTAGCTCCTACAATGAGCAGTTCTTC
TRBJ2-2	NA	NA	TRBV4-1	CASSQDGRGTGELFF	TGCGCCAGCAGCCAAGATGGACGGGGCACCGGGGAGCTGTTTTTT
TRBJ2-7	NA	NA	TRBV18	CASSPTTIYEQYF	TGTGCCAGCTCACCGACCACTATCTACGAGCAGTACTTC
TRBJ1-2	NA	NA	TRBV7-2	CASSPQAGVGDGYTF	TGTGCCAGCAGCCCCCAGGCCGGGGTTGGAGATGGCTACACCTTC
TRBJ2-1	TRBD2	NA	TRBV20-1	CSASRTSGGSMQFF	TGCAGTGCTAGTAGGACTAGCGGGGGGAGTATGCAGTTCTTC
TRBJ1-4	NA	NA	TRBV7-9	CASSLGSGAPTNEKLFF	TGTGCCAGCAGCTTAGGGTCAGGGGCCCCAACTAATGAAAAACTGTTTTTT
TRBJ1-2	NA	NA	TRBV7-9	CASWGLTFSANYGYTF	TGTGCCAGCTGGGGGCTAACCTTTTCAGCTAACTATGGCTACACCTTC
TRBJ1-2	TRBD1	NA	TRBV6-1	CASSVARDRVDYGYTF	TGTGCCAGCAGTGTCGCCCGGGACAGGGTTGACTATGGCTACACCTTC
TRBJ2-7	TRBD2	once	TRBV5-1	CASSRGLAGNYEQYF	TGCGCCAGCAGCCGGGGACTAGCGGGAAACTACGAGCAGTACTTC
TRBJ1-5	TRBD1	few	TRBV27	CASSYRDSNQPQHF	TGTGCCAGCAGTTACCGGGACAGTAATCAGCCCCAGCATTTT
TRBJ2-7	NA	NA	TRBV9	CASSEGASPATYEQYF	TGTGCCAGCAGCGAGGGAGCAAGCCCAGCAACCTACGAGCAGTACTTC
TRBJ1-3	TRBD1	NA	TRBV25-1	CASSDVSDRVRNTIYF	TGTGCCAGCAGTGATGTGTCGGACAGGGTGAGAAACACCATATATTTT
TRBJ2-3	TRBD2	NA	TRBV6-2/TRBV6-3	CASSYPKSSGGAEDTQYF	TGTGCCAGCAGTTACCCAAAGAGTAGCGGGGGGGCAGAAGATACGCAGTATTTT
TRBJ2-5	NA	NA	TRBV20-1	CSASWQNQETQYF	TGCAGTGCTAGTTGGCAGAACCAAGAGACCCAGTACTTC
TRBJ2-7	NA	NA	TRBV7-2	CASSLVLGAMGEQYF	TGTGCCAGCAGCTTAGTACTGGGGGCTATGGGAGAGCAGTACTTC
TRBJ1-2	TRBD1	NA	TRBV3-1/TRBV3-2	CASSQEDRGVDGYTF	TGTGCCAGCAGCCAGGAGGACAGGGGTGTTGATGGCTACACCTTC
TRBJ2-7	TRBD2	NA	TRBV6-2/TRBV6-3	CASSYSTSSAEQYF	TGTGCCAGCAGTTACTCGACTAGCTCGGCCGAGCAGTACTTC
TRBJ2-7	NA	NA	TRBV28	CASSLPNRRVYEQYF	TGTGCCAGCAGTTTACCCAACAGGAGAGTTTACGAGCAGTACTTC
TRBJ1-1	NA	NA	TRBV12-5	CVNTEGGDTEAFF	TGTGTCAACACGGAGGGGGGGGACACTGAAGCTTTCTTT
TRBJ1-1	TRBD1	few	TRBV19	CASSALGQVTEAFF	TGTGCCAGTAGTGCCCTAGGACAGGTCACTGAAGCTTTCTTT
TRBJ2-7	NA	many	TRBV6-5	CASSYSSPGYEQYF	TGTGCCAGCAGTTACTCGAGTCCAGGGTACGAGCAGTACTTC
TRBJ1-4	NA	NA	TRBV7-9	CASSSDRTTNEKLFF	TGTGCCAGCAGCTCGGACAGAACAACTAATGAAAAACTGTTTTTT
TRBJ2-5	TRBD2	NA	TRBV6-5	CASSYAAGDQETQYF	TGTGCCAGCAGTTACGCGGCGGGGGACCAAGAGACCCAGTACTTC
TRBJ2-3	NA	once	TRBV21-1	CASSKLPGGVTDTQYF	TGTGCCAGCAGCAAACTACCCGGGGGGGTCACAGATACGCAGTATTTT
TRBJ2-1	NA	NA	TRBV7-9	CASSLGRVSYNEQFF	TGTGCCAGCAGCTTAGGCAGGGTCTCCTACAATGAGCAGTTCTTC
TRBJ2-5	TRBD2	NA	TRBV7-2	CASSLVSGGHQETQYF	TGTGCCAGCAGCTTAGTAAGCGGGGGGCACCAAGAGACCCAGTACTTC
TRBJ2-3	TRBD2	NA	TRBV5-4	CASSPGLAGGRYTDTQYF	TGTGCCAGCAGCCCGGGACTAGCGGGGGGTCGATATACAGATACGCAGTATTTT
TRBJ2-1	NA	once	TRBV4-3	CASSQEVALGEQFF	TGCGCCAGCAGCCAAGAAGTAGCGTTAGGAGAGCAGTTCTTC
TRBJ2-3	NA	NA	TRBV3-1/TRBV3-2	CASSGHSRGGSDTQYF	TGTGCCAGCAGCGGGCACTCCAGGGGAGGGTCAGATACGCAGTATTTT
TRBJ1-2	NA	NA	TRBV27	CASTVRGGYNYGYTF	TGTGCCAGCACTGTTCGGGGAGGGTATAACTATGGCTACACCTTC
TRBJ2-5	NA	few	TRBV10-3	CAISVAEQETQYF	TGTGCCATCAGTGTGGCCGAACAAGAGACCCAGTACTTC
TRBJ1-1	NA	NA	TRBV6-2/TRBV6-3	CASSYYRDTEAFF	TGTGCCAGCAGTTATTACCGGGACACTGAAGCTTTCTTT
TRBJ1-1	TRBD1	NA	TRBV18	CASSLDRGTSEAFF	TGTGCCAGCTCACTGGACAGGGGAACGAGTGAAGCTTTCTTT
TRBJ1-2	NA	NA	TRBV6-5	CASSYSPDSLYGYTF	TGTGCCAGCAGTTACTCGCCGGACAGCCTCTATGGCTACACCTTC
TRBJ1-5	NA	NA	TRBV11-3	CASSLGSGGGQPQHF	TGTGCCAGCAGCTTAGGTTCAGGAGGCGGTCAGCCCCAGCATTTT
TRBJ1-2	TRBD1	NA	TRBV18	CASSPDRVHGYTF	TGTGCCAGCTCACCAGACAGGGTACATGGCTACACCTTC
TRBJ2-1	TRBD2	NA	TRBV4-1	CASSQRGAGGTDYNEQFF	TGCGCCAGCAGCCAACGTGGTGCGGGGGGGACCGACTACAATGAGCAGTTCTTC
TRBJ1-1	TRBD1	NA	TRBV7-8	CASSRGQGRNTEAFF	TGTGCCAGCAGCCGGGGACAGGGGAGGAACACTGAAGCTTTCTTT
TRBJ1-1	TRBD1	NA	TRBV18	CASRDRVDTEAFF	TGTGCCAGCCGCGACAGGGTAGACACTGAAGCTTTCTTT
TRBJ1-5	NA	NA	TRBV4-3	CASSQEGEGYQPQHF	TGCGCCAGCAGCCAAGAAGGGGAGGGATATCAGCCCCAGCATTTT
TRBJ2-5	NA	NA	TRBV7-3	CASSRGQQETQYF	TGTGCCAGCAGCCGGGGACAACAAGAGACCCAGTACTTC
TRBJ1-4	TRBD1	NA	TRBV10-3	CAISGGDRGDEKLFF	TGTGCCATCAGTGGGGGGGACAGGGGAGACGAAAAACTGTTTTTT
TRBJ1-2	NA	NA	TRBV6-5	CASSYSSRGGYTF	TGTGCCAGCAGTTACTCGAGTCGCGGTGGCTACACCTTC
TRBJ2-3	TRBD1	NA	TRBV6-2/TRBV6-3	CASSYDRDRGPYTDTQYF	TGTGCCAGCAGTTACGACCGGGACAGGGGGCCTTACACAGATACGCAGTATTTT
TRBJ1-1	NA	NA	TRBV30	CAWTRNTEAFF	TGTGCCTGGACTCGGAACACTGAAGCTTTCTTT
TRBJ2-5	TRBD2	NA	TRBV15	CATSRKILAGEETQYF	TGTGCCACCAGCAGAAAAATCCTAGCGGGGGAAGAGACCCAGTACTTC
TRBJ2-7	NA	NA	TRBV29-1	CSVENFRDTGIYEQYF	TGCAGCGTTGAAAATTTCCGGGACACTGGGATCTACGAGCAGTACTTC
TRBJ2-3	NA	NA	TRBV15	CATSRGPAGSTDTQYF	TGTGCCACCAGCAGAGGACCCGCCGGGAGTACAGATACGCAGTATTTT